Listed below are T cell receptor beta chains from one sample, sequenced in a study of T cell changes during pregnancy in multiple sclerosis. TCRdb keeps only in-frame clones here, not all; method: immunoSEQ multiplex PCR. This sample has some 49,000 clones, with more than 85% found just once. Sequences were derived from CD8+ T cells from peripheral blood mononuclear cells, sampled in the second trimester of pregnancy. These receptors originate from a female donor with multiple sclerosis, enrolled in a pregnancy study. Both conserved end residues are part of each CDR3. Fields, in order: J gene, V gene, clone size, CDR3 length, D gene, CDR3 protein, CDR3 DNA. The D gene is left open where the match is weak. Where a row states a size, it is once, few, many or the class of an expanded clone; other rows omit it.

j_call: TRBJ1-1; v_call: TRBV6-1; clone_size: few; cdr3_length: 11; d_call: -; cdr3_aa: CASTEGTEAFF; cdr3_nt: TGTGCCTCCACGGAGGGTACTGAAGCTTTCTTT
j_call: TRBJ1-5; v_call: TRBV11-2; clone_size: -; cdr3_length: 12; d_call: -; cdr3_aa: CASSALNQPQHF; cdr3_nt: TGTGCCAGCAGCGCACTCAATCAGCCCCAGCATTTT
j_call: TRBJ1-1; v_call: TRBV9; clone_size: -; cdr3_length: 14; d_call: -; cdr3_aa: CASSGCPGCTEAFF; cdr3_nt: TGTGCCAGCAGCGGATGTCCGGGGTGCACTGAAGCTTTCTTT
j_call: TRBJ2-2; v_call: TRBV7-9; clone_size: -; cdr3_length: 16; d_call: TRBD1; cdr3_aa: CASSAPGQGNTGELFF; cdr3_nt: TGTGCCAGCAGCGCACCGGGACAGGGTAACACCGGGGAGCTGTTTTTT
j_call: TRBJ2-3; v_call: TRBV7-3; clone_size: -; cdr3_length: 15; d_call: TRBD2; cdr3_aa: CASSSSGGALDTQYF; cdr3_nt: TGTGCCAGCAGCTCCAGCGGGGGGGCCCTAGATACGCAGTATTTT
j_call: TRBJ2-5; v_call: TRBV9; clone_size: -; cdr3_length: 15; d_call: -; cdr3_aa: CASSVSLIGGETQYF; cdr3_nt: TGTGCCAGCAGCGTATCCCTAATAGGAGGAGAGACCCAGTACTTC
j_call: TRBJ2-7; v_call: TRBV27; clone_size: -; cdr3_length: 14; d_call: -; cdr3_aa: CASSFQGGAHEQYF; cdr3_nt: TGTGCCAGCAGTTTTCAGGGAGGAGCCCACGAGCAGTACTTC
j_call: TRBJ2-2; v_call: TRBV6-1; clone_size: -; cdr3_length: 11; d_call: -; cdr3_aa: CASSDAGELFF; cdr3_nt: TGTGCCAGCAGTGACGCCGGGGAGCTGTTTTTT
j_call: TRBJ1-5; v_call: TRBV9; clone_size: -; cdr3_length: 16; d_call: -; cdr3_aa: CASSRDSAYSNQPQHF; cdr3_nt: TGTGCCAGCAGCCGAGACAGTGCCTATAGCAATCAGCCCCAGCATTTT
j_call: TRBJ1-2; v_call: TRBV7-9; clone_size: -; cdr3_length: 12; d_call: -; cdr3_aa: CASSLGLGGYTF; cdr3_nt: TGTGCCAGCAGCCTTGGATTGGGCGGCTACACCTTC
j_call: TRBJ2-7; v_call: TRBV7-9; clone_size: -; cdr3_length: 17; d_call: TRBD1; cdr3_aa: CASSLKPGQGETYEQYF; cdr3_nt: TGTGCCAGCAGCTTAAAGCCGGGACAGGGTGAAACCTACGAGCAGTACTTC
j_call: TRBJ1-2; v_call: TRBV5-5; clone_size: -; cdr3_length: 14; d_call: -; cdr3_aa: CASSLSLADYGYTF; cdr3_nt: TGTGCCAGCAGCTTGTCATTGGCGGACTATGGCTACACCTTC
j_call: TRBJ1-6; v_call: TRBV27; clone_size: -; cdr3_length: 15; d_call: -; cdr3_aa: CASTSYWSTNSPLHF; cdr3_nt: TGTGCCAGCACCTCCTACTGGAGTACGAATTCACCCCTCCACTTT
j_call: TRBJ1-4; v_call: TRBV9; clone_size: -; cdr3_length: 16; d_call: -; cdr3_aa: CASSANPRGPNEKLFF; cdr3_nt: TGTGCCAGCAGCGCGAACCCCAGGGGCCCTAATGAAAAACTGTTTTTT
j_call: TRBJ1-2; v_call: TRBV7-5; clone_size: -; cdr3_length: 17; d_call: -; cdr3_aa: CARSPFRTGGQHYGYTF; cdr3_nt: TGTGCCAGAAGCCCCTTTCGGACAGGGGGCCAGCACTATGGCTACACCTTC
j_call: TRBJ1-6; v_call: TRBV21-1; clone_size: -; cdr3_length: 12; d_call: -; cdr3_aa: CASSRWGMPLHF; cdr3_nt: TGTGCCAGCAGCAGGTGGGGCATGCCCCTCCACTTT
j_call: TRBJ1-1; v_call: TRBV4-1; clone_size: -; cdr3_length: 15; d_call: -; cdr3_aa: CASSQLTGLNTEAFF; cdr3_nt: TGCGCCAGCAGCCAACTTACAGGTTTGAACACTGAAGCTTTCTTT
j_call: TRBJ2-3; v_call: TRBV6-5; clone_size: -; cdr3_length: 15; d_call: TRBD2; cdr3_aa: CASSGGGAFTDTQYF; cdr3_nt: TGTGCCAGCAGTGGCGGGGGGGCCTTCACAGATACGCAGTATTTT
j_call: TRBJ1-2; v_call: TRBV21-1; clone_size: -; cdr3_length: 13; d_call: -; cdr3_aa: CATRRTGGYGYTF; cdr3_nt: TGTGCCACCCGAAGGACAGGCGGCTATGGCTACACCTTC
j_call: TRBJ1-2; v_call: TRBV27; clone_size: -; cdr3_length: 14; d_call: -; cdr3_aa: CASSLGGANYGYTF; cdr3_nt: TGTGCCAGCAGTTTAGGGGGGGCTAATTATGGCTACACCTTC
j_call: TRBJ1-2; v_call: TRBV7-6; clone_size: -; cdr3_length: 16; d_call: -; cdr3_aa: CASSPRGGRPNYGYTF; cdr3_nt: TGTGCCAGCAGCCCTAGGGGGGGGCGGCCCAACTATGGCTACACCTTC
j_call: TRBJ2-1; v_call: TRBV15; clone_size: -; cdr3_length: 16; d_call: -; cdr3_aa: CATSPEGGGTYNEQFF; cdr3_nt: TGTGCCACCAGCCCAGAAGGGGGGGGGACCTACAATGAGCAGTTCTTC
j_call: TRBJ2-3; v_call: TRBV13; clone_size: -; cdr3_length: 16; d_call: TRBD2; cdr3_aa: CASSHLVSGRPDTQYF; cdr3_nt: TGTGCCAGCAGCCACCTGGTTAGCGGGCGACCAGATACGCAGTATTTT
j_call: TRBJ1-1; v_call: TRBV7-6; clone_size: -; cdr3_length: 18; d_call: TRBD1; cdr3_aa: CASSLASPGQGRDTEAFF; cdr3_nt: TGTGCCAGCAGCTTAGCCAGCCCGGGACAGGGTCGGGACACTGAAGCTTTCTTT
j_call: TRBJ2-7; v_call: TRBV27; clone_size: -; cdr3_length: 14; d_call: TRBD1; cdr3_aa: CASSFVDRAYEQYF; cdr3_nt: TGTGCCAGCAGTTTTGTGGACAGGGCTTACGAGCAGTACTTC
j_call: TRBJ1-5; v_call: TRBV5-5; clone_size: -; cdr3_length: 15; d_call: TRBD1; cdr3_aa: CASSRTGGYNQPQHF; cdr3_nt: TGTGCCAGCAGCCGAACAGGGGGCTATAATCAGCCCCAGCATTTT
j_call: TRBJ2-4; v_call: TRBV11-3; clone_size: few; cdr3_length: 17; d_call: -; cdr3_aa: CASSSRDKDGGKNIQYF; cdr3_nt: TGTGCCAGCAGCTCCCGGGACAAGGATGGGGGTAAAAACATTCAGTACTTC
j_call: TRBJ1-5; v_call: TRBV7-9; clone_size: -; cdr3_length: 15; d_call: TRBD1; cdr3_aa: CASSSGTGEAQPQHF; cdr3_nt: TGTGCCAGCAGTTCCGGGACAGGGGAAGCTCAGCCCCAGCATTTT
j_call: TRBJ1-6; v_call: TRBV4-1; clone_size: -; cdr3_length: 12; d_call: TRBD1; cdr3_aa: CASSHRGSPLHF; cdr3_nt: TGCGCCAGCAGTCACAGGGGATCACCCCTCCACTTT
j_call: TRBJ1-2; v_call: TRBV10-3; clone_size: once; cdr3_length: 13; d_call: -; cdr3_aa: CAISDSDYYGYTF; cdr3_nt: TGTGCCATCTCCGACAGCGACTACTATGGCTACACCTTC
j_call: TRBJ1-1; v_call: TRBV5-5; clone_size: -; cdr3_length: 11; d_call: -; cdr3_aa: CASSEATEAFF; cdr3_nt: TGTGCCAGCAGCGAGGCCACTGAAGCTTTCTTT
j_call: TRBJ1-1; v_call: TRBV4-3; clone_size: -; cdr3_length: 15; d_call: -; cdr3_aa: CASSQEHSPYTEAFF; cdr3_nt: TGCGCCAGCAGCCAAGAACACAGCCCTTACACTGAAGCTTTCTTT
j_call: TRBJ2-1; v_call: TRBV11-2; clone_size: -; cdr3_length: 12; d_call: TRBD2; cdr3_aa: CASSYSGDEQFF; cdr3_nt: TGTGCCAGCAGCTATAGCGGGGATGAGCAGTTCTTC
j_call: TRBJ2-5; v_call: TRBV11-2; clone_size: -; cdr3_length: 16; d_call: TRBD2; cdr3_aa: CASSARPSGGEETQYF; cdr3_nt: TGTGCCAGCAGCGCCCGTCCTAGCGGGGGGGAAGAGACCCAGTACTTC
j_call: TRBJ2-1; v_call: TRBV9; clone_size: -; cdr3_length: 14; d_call: TRBD2; cdr3_aa: CASSVESGVNEQFF; cdr3_nt: TGTGCCAGCAGCGTAGAGAGCGGGGTTAATGAGCAGTTCTTC
j_call: TRBJ1-3; v_call: TRBV10-3; clone_size: -; cdr3_length: 14; d_call: -; cdr3_aa: CAAISPSSGNTIYF; cdr3_nt: TGTGCCGCCATTTCCCCGAGCTCTGGAAACACCATATATTTT
j_call: TRBJ2-1; v_call: TRBV9; clone_size: -; cdr3_length: 16; d_call: TRBD2; cdr3_aa: CASSVGGGGAYNEQFF; cdr3_nt: TGTGCCAGCAGCGTAGGCGGCGGGGGGGCATACAATGAGCAGTTCTTC
j_call: TRBJ2-7; v_call: TRBV10-2; clone_size: -; cdr3_length: 12; d_call: -; cdr3_aa: CASSLTSYEQYF; cdr3_nt: TGCGCCAGCAGCCTAACTAGCTACGAGCAGTACTTC
j_call: TRBJ1-1; v_call: TRBV4-3; clone_size: -; cdr3_length: 16; d_call: TRBD1; cdr3_aa: CASSQEGKGQRTEAFF; cdr3_nt: TGCGCCAGCAGCCAAGAAGGTAAGGGACAGAGAACTGAAGCTTTCTTT
j_call: TRBJ2-7; v_call: TRBV9; clone_size: -; cdr3_length: 14; d_call: -; cdr3_aa: CASSPGSSRGEQYF; cdr3_nt: TGTGCCAGCAGCCCCGGATCGTCGAGAGGGGAGCAGTACTTC